This T cell receptor (beta chain) stems from a study of T cells in Graves' hyperthyroidism and ophthalmopathy. Overall study context: The blood sample was taken at first diagnosis, before treatment began. Study-wide results and limits: In simple terms, a model built on 13 V-J features told ophthalmopathy apart from stable hyperthyroidism.

TCR beta CDR3 regions were amplified from RNA. A set of HTBI primers served as the primers for a first-round RT-PCR of the TCR CDR3. TCRdb used MiXCR to reprocess the multiplex PCR reads, holding one entry per CDR3 protein. The repertoire includes fewer than 350,000 distinct CDR3 sequences, about 14% of them detected once, and approximately 7.8% sits in the top ten. This clonotype was found many times. What it binds is not known. V shed 4 bases and J shed 4 bases, with 10 bases lying between them. CDR1 is MDHEN, CDR2 SYDVKM, per germline. The CDR3 contains 13 residues. The sequence derives from a woman aged 25 to 45 with Graves' hyperthyroidism that later progressed to Graves' ophthalmopathy. The sample taken for sequencing was blood. V and J are TRBV28 and TRBJ1-2, with a tentative D call TRBD1 (5 bases). DNA for the CDR3: TGTGCCAGCAGTTCGACCGGGACCTATGGCTACACCTTC. This translates into CASSSTGTYGYTF.